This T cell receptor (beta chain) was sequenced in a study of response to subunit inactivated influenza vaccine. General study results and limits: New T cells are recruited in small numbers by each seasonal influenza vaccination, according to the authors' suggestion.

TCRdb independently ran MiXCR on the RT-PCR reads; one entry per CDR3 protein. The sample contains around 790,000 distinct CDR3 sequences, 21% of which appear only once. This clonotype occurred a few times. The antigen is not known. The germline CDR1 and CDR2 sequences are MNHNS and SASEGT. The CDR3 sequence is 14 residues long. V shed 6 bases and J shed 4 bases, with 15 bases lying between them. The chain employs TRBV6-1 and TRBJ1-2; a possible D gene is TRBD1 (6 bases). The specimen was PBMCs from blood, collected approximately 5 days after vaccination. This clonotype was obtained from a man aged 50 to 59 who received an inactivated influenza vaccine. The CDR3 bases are TGTGCCAGCAGCCGCGGACAGACACCCTATGGCTACACCTTC. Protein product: CASSRGQTPYGYTF.